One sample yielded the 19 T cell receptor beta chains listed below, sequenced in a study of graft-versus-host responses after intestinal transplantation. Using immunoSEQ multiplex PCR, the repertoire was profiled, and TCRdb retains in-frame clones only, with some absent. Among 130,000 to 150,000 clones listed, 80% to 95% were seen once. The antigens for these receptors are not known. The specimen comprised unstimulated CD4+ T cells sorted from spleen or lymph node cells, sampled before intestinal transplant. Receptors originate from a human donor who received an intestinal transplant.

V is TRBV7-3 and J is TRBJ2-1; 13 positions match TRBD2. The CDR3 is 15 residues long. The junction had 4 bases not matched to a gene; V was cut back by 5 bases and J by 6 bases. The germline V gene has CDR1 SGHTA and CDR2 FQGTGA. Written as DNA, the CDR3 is TGTGCCAGCAGCCCCGGGACTAGCGGGATCAATGAGCAGTTCTTC. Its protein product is CASSPGTSGINEQFF. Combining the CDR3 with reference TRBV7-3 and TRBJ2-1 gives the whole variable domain GAGVSQTPSNKVTEKGKYVELRCDPISGHTALYWYRQSLGQGPEFLIYFQGTGAADDSGLPNDRFFAVRPEGSVSTLKIQRTERGDSAVYLCASSPGTSGINEQFFGPGTRLTVL.

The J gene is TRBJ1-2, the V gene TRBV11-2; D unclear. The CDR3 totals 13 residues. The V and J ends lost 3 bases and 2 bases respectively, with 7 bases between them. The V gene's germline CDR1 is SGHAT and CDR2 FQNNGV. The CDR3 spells CASSLGLNYGYTF. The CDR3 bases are TGTGCCAGCAGCTTGGGATTAAACTATGGCTACACCTTC.

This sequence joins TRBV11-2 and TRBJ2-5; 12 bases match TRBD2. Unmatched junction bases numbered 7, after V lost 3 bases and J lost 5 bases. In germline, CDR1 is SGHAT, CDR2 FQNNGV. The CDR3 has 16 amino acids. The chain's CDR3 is CASSFRLAGVRETQYF. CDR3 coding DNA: TGTGCCAGCAGCTTTCGACTAGCGGGAGTTAGGGAGACCCAGTACTTC.

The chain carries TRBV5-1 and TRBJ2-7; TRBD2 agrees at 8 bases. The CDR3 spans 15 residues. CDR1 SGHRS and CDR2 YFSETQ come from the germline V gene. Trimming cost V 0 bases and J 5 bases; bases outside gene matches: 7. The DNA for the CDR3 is TGCGCCAGCAGCTTGGTCGGGACTAGTATTAACGAGCAGTACTTC. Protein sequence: CASSLVGTSINEQYF.

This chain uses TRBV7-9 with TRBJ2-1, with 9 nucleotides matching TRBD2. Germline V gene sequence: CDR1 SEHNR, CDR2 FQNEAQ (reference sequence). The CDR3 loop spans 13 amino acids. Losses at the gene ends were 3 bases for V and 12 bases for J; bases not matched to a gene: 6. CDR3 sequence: CASSLREGGWQFF. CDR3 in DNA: TGTGCCAGCAGCTTGCGGGAGGGGGGGTGGCAGTTCTTC. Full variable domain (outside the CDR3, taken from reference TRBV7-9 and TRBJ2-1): DTGVSQNPRHKITKRGQNVTFRCDPISEHNRLYWYRQTLGQGPEFLTYFQNEAQLEKSRLLSDRFSAERPKGSFSTLEIQRTEQGDSAMYLCASSLREGGWQFFGPGTRLTVL.

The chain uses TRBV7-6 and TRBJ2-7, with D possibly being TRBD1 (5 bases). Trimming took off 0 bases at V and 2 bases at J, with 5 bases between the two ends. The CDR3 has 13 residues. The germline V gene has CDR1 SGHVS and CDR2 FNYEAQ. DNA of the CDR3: TGTGCCAGCAGCTTAGCGGACACCTACGAGCAGTACTTC. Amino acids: CASSLADTYEQYF.

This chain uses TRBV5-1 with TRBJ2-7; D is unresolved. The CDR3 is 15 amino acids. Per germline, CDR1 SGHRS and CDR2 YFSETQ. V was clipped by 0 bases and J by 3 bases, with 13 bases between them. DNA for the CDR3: TGCGCCAGCAGCTTGGTTTTCGGCGGCAACTACGAGCAGTACTTC. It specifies CASSLVFGGNYEQYF. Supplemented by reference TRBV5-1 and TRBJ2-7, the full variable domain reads KAGVTQTPRYLIKTRGQQVTLSCSPISGHRSVSWYQQTPGQGLQFLFEYFSETQRNKGNFPGRFSGRQFSNSRSEMNVSTLELGDSALYLCASSLVFGGNYEQYFGPGTRLTVT.

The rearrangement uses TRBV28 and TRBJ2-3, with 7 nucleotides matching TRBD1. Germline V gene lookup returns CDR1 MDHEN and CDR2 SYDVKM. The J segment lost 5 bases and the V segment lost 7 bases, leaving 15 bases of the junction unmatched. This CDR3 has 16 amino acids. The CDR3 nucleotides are TGTGCCAGCACCCCTCCTAGTGGCTACAGGGGAGATACGCAGTATTTT. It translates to CASTPPSGYRGDTQYF.

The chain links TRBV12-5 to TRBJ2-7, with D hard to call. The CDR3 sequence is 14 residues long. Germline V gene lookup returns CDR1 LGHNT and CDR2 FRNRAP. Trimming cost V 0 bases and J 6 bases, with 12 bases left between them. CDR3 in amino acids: CASGLVLDVGEQYF. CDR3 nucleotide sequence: TGTGCTAGTGGTTTGGTACTGGACGTGGGCGAGCAGTACTTC.

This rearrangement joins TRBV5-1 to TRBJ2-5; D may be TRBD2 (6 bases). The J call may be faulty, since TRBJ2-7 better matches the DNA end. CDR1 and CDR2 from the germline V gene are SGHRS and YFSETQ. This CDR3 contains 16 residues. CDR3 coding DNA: TGCGCCAGCAGCTCGCGACGCGGGACCAACTCCTACGAGCAGTACTTC. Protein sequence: CASSSRRGTNSYEQYF.

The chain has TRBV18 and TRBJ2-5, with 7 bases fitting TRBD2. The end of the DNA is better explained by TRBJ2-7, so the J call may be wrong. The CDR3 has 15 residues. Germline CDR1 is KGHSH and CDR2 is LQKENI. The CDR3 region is CASSPDWGGKDEQYF. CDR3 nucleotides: TGTGCCAGCTCACCAGATTGGGGAGGGAAGGACGAGCAGTACTTC.

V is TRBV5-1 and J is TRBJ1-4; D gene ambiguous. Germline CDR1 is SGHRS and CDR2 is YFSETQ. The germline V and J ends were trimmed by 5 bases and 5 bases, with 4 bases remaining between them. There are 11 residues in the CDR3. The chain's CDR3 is CASRENEKLFF. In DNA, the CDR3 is TGCGCCAGCAGGGAAAATGAAAAACTGTTTTTT.

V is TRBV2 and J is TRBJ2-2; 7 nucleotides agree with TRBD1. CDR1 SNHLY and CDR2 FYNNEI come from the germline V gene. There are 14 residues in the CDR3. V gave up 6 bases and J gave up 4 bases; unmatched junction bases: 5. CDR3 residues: CASRTGSGTGELFF. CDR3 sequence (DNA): TGTGCCAGCAGGACAGGGTCGGGCACCGGGGAGCTGTTTTTT.

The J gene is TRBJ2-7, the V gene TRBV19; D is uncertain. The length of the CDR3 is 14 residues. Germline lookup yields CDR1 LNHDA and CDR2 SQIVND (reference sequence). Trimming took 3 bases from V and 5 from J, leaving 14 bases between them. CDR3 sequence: CASSMAVPLDEQYF. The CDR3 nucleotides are TGTGCCAGTAGTATGGCCGTCCCTCTGGACGAGCAGTACTTC.

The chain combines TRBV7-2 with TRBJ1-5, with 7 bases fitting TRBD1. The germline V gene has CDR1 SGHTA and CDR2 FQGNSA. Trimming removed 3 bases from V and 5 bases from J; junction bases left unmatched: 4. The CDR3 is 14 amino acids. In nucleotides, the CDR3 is TGTGCCAGCAGCTTCGGGACAGAATATCAGCCCCAGCATTTT. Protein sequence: CASSFGTEYQPQHF.

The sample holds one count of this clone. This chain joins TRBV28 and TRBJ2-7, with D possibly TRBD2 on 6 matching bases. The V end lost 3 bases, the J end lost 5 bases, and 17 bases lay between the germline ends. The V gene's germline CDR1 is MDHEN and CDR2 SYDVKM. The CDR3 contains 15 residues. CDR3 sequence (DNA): TGTGCCAGCAGTTTTGCGGGGCTAGCTCCCAACGAGCAGTACTTC. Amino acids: CASSFAGLAPNEQYF.

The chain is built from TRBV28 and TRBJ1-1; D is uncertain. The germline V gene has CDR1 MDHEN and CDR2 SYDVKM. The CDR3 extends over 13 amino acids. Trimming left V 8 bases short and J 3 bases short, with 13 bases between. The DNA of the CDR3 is TGTGCCAGCTGGGCGCTGCAGCACACTGAAGCTTTCTTT. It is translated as CASWALQHTEAFF.

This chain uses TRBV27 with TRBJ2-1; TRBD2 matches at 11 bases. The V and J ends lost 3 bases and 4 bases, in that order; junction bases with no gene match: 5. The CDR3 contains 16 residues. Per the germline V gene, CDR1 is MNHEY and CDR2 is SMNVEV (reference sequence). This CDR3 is CASSFLLAGDYNEQFF. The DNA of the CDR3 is TGTGCCAGCAGTTTCCTACTAGCGGGAGATTACAATGAGCAGTTCTTC.

The CDR3 DNA reads as TGCGCCAGCAGCATACAGGGGGAGAACACTGAAGCTTTCTTT. Protein product: CASSIQGENTEAFF. This chain links TRBV5-1 with TRBJ1-1; TRBD1 aligns across 8 bases. V trimming: 4 bases; J trimming: 1 base; junction bases outside the gene matches: 3. The CDR3 loop spans 14 amino acids. Germline loops: CDR1 SGHRS, CDR2 YFSETQ.